One T cell receptor beta chain is described in this entry. This entry belongs to a study of blood T cell repertoires in COVID-19. At the level of the study: Whether acute or convalescent, the COVID-19 samples came from the United States, Italy and Spain. PBMCs, B-cell-depleted T cells, or T cells were the source of the cDNA or gDNA that made up the material.

Germline values: CDR1 LGHNA, CDR2 YNFKEQ. The CDR3 has 15 residues. J lost 8 bases, V lost 1 base, and 7 bases had no gene match. Original handling: Amplifying reference gene primers gave estimates of nucleated cell counts. Profiled with immunoSEQ multiplex PCR; TCRdb holds only in-frame clones, not every one. V and J calls and clone size are copied from that table; D and trimming were computed from the DNA. In the table there are around 60,000 clones, around 82% of which are singletons. The genes are TRBV4-2 and TRBJ2-1; 8 bases align to TRBD1. The source of this sequence is a man aged 55-75 years with acute or convalescent COVID-19. Sequencing used peripheral blood. The DNA for the CDR3 is TGTGCCAGCAGCCAAGTGGGCGGACAGGGCTATGAGCAGTTCTTC. The encoded protein is CASSQVGGQGYEQFF.